These 22 T cell receptor beta chains were sequenced from one sample in a study of graft-versus-host responses after intestinal transplantation. These TCRs are of unknown antigen specificity. Only in-frame clones appear in the TCRdb table, and some are missing; sequencing was by immunoSEQ multiplex PCR. The sample contains 62,000 or so clones, approximately 90% of which appear only once. Sequenced material: unstimulated CD8+ T cells sorted from spleen or lymph node cells, taken before transplant. The receptors come from a human donor who was the organ donor for an intestinal transplant.

The J gene is TRBJ2-7, the V gene TRBV18, with 7 bases lining up with TRBD2. Germline V lookup: CDR1 KGHSH, CDR2 LQKENI. Trimming at V came to 6 bases and at J to 2 bases, leaving 13 bases not matched to a gene. The length of the CDR3 is 16 residues. CDR3 amino acids: CASSLSTSRDTYEQYF. As DNA, the CDR3 is TGTGCCAGCTCGCTCTCGACTAGCCGAGATACCTACGAGCAGTACTTC. The whole variable domain, remainder taken from reference TRBV18 and TRBJ2-7, is NAGVMQNPRHLVRRRGQEARLRCSPMKGHSHVYWYRQLPEEGLKFMVYLQKENIIDESGMPKERFSAEFPKEGPSILRIQQVVRGDSAAYFCASSLSTSRDTYEQYFGPGTRLTVT.

This chain joins TRBV9 and TRBJ1-3, with D possibly being TRBD1 (5 bases). Trimming removed 7 bases from V and 0 bases from J, with 20 bases in between. CDR1 is SGDLS and CDR2 is YYNGEE in the germline V gene. The CDR3 is 17 amino acids. The CDR3 loop reads CASAKEGRASSGNTIYF. The CDR3 DNA is TGTGCCAGCGCAAAAGAGGGGAGGGCGAGCTCTGGAAACACCATATATTTT.

J is TRBJ2-5 and V is TRBV28; the match to TRBD1 covers 7 bases. CDR1 MDHEN and CDR2 SYDVKM come from the germline V gene. With V trimmed by 5 bases and J by 2 bases, 11 bases remained unmatched. The CDR3 length is 16 residues. The CDR3 DNA sequence: TGTGCCAGCAGTCAAATAACCGGGACAGCACAAGAGACCCAGTACTTC. Its translation: CASSQITGTAQETQYF.

The chain has TRBV30 and TRBJ1-5; 8 bases are shared with TRBD1. J gave up 5 bases and V 0 bases, and 9 bases lay outside the gene matches. The CDR3 is made up of 16 amino acids. Germline lookup yields CDR1 GTSNPN and CDR2 SVGIG (reference sequence). This CDR3 is CAWSVQGGYGDQPQHF. As DNA, the CDR3 is TGTGCCTGGAGTGTACAGGGGGGATATGGCGATCAGCCCCAGCATTTT.

The chain recombines TRBV19 with TRBJ2-1; D not certain. CDR1 and CDR2 (germline): LNHDA, SQIVND (reference sequence). The CDR3 has 14 residues. V shed 4 bases and J shed 0 bases, with 7 bases lying between them. The CDR3 region has the DNA TGTGCCAGTAGTACCCAGAACTCCTACAATGAGCAGTTCTTC. Translation: CASSTQNSYNEQFF.

The J gene is TRBJ2-5, the V gene TRBV5-6, with TRBD2 matching over 7 bases. Germline lookup yields CDR1 SGHDT and CDR2 YYEEEE. J was trimmed by 4 bases and V by 4 bases; bases with no gene match: 4. The CDR3 sequence is 13 residues long. Here the CDR3 DNA reads TGTGCCAGCAGCGGACTAGATGGAGAGACCCAGTACTTC. This sequence encodes CASSGLDGETQYF. Using reference TRBV5-6 and TRBJ2-5 for the parts outside the CDR3, the full variable domain is DAGVTQSPTHLIKTRGQQVTLRCSPKSGHDTVSWYQQALGQGPQFIFQYYEEEERQRGNFPDRFSGHQFPNYSSELNVNALLLGDSALYLCASSGLDGETQYFGPGTRLLVL.

The V and J genes are TRBV27 and TRBJ2-1; 7 bases match TRBD2. The CDR3 has 13 amino acids. V was pared by 10 bases and J by 7 bases, with 10 bases of the junction left unmatched. Looked up from germline, CDR1 is MNHEY and CDR2 is SMNVEV (reference sequence). This CDR3 reads CATGEGPGNEQFF. For the CDR3, the DNA is TGTGCCACCGGGGAGGGCCCGGGGAATGAGCAGTTCTTC.

The chain links TRBV28 to TRBJ2-2; the D gene is possibly TRBD2 (6 bases). The CDR3 loop spans 16 amino acids. Germline assignment: CDR1 MDHEN and CDR2 SYDVKM. V lost 3 bases and J 0 bases, leaving 11 bases between the germline ends. CDR3 sequence (DNA): TGTGCCAGCAGTTTCGGGGCGGGATCGAACACCGGGGAGCTGTTTTTT. It translates to CASSFGAGSNTGELFF.

This clone was counted once. The V and J genes are TRBV30 and TRBJ2-3; 9 nucleotides match TRBD1. The CDR3 is 14 residues long. CDR1 and CDR2 (germline): GTSNPN, SVGIG (reference sequence). Trimming cost V 2 bases and J 6 bases; bases outside gene matches: 6. CDR3 DNA: TGTGCCTGGAGTCCAGGACAGGGGATGGATACGCAGTATTTT. Translation gives CAWSPGQGMDTQYF.

J is TRBJ2-3 and V is TRBV4-1; D not resolved. The germline CDR1 and CDR2 sequences are MGHRA and YSYEKL. This CDR3 contains 13 residues. With 1 base removed from V and 7 bases from J, the gap between germline ends came to 9 bases. The CDR3 region is CASSQVGGNTQYF. In DNA, the CDR3 is TGCGCCAGCAGCCAAGTTGGCGGAAATACGCAGTATTTT.

The V gene is TRBV21-1, the J gene TRBJ2-2; no check of the table's D call, TRBD2, against the DNA was made. TRBV21-1 is termed a pseudogene. The CDR3 runs 22 residues. CDR3 sequence (DNA): TGTGCCAGCAGCAAAGCAGTCGCTAGCGGGGAGCGGTTAGTCCCGAACACCGGGGAGCTGTTTTTT. Translating it yields CASSKAVASGERLVPNTGELFF.

The CDR3 region has the DNA TGTGCCAGCAGTGAATCGCGGGGGGTGAGAACTGAAGCTTTCTTT. Protein product: CASSESRGVRTEAFF. This chain uses TRBV6-1 with TRBJ1-1; perhaps TRBD1 as D (5 bases). The CDR3 loop spans 15 amino acids. With 2 bases removed from V and 5 bases from J, the gap between germline ends came to 15 bases. Germline V gene data show CDR1 as MNHNS and CDR2 as SASEGT.

V gene TRBV21-1 combines with J gene TRBJ2-7; TRBD1 was called by the table and not checked on the DNA. TRBV21-1 is described as a pseudogene. This CDR3 spans 13 amino acids. The CDR3 loop reads CASSNCSPYEQYF. In DNA form, the CDR3 reads TGTGCCAGCAGCAATTGCAGTCCCTACGAGCAGTACTTC.

The J gene is TRBJ1-2, the V gene TRBV28, with 7 positions matching TRBD1. This CDR3 contains 16 residues. The J segment lost 6 bases and the V segment lost 5 bases, leaving 15 bases of the junction unmatched. The V gene's germline CDR1 is MDHEN and CDR2 SYDVKM. The CDR3 coding sequence is TGTGCCAGCAGTCCGATCTTACAGGGGTGGGGGAATGGCTACACCTTC. Translating gives CASSPILQGWGNGYTF.

The V call is TRBV28, the J call TRBJ2-7, with a tentative D call TRBD1 (6 bases). The V gene's germline CDR1 is MDHEN and CDR2 SYDVKM. Trimming took off 7 bases at V and 5 bases at J, with 15 bases between the two ends. The CDR3 covers 13 residues. The CDR3 region is CASNEQGRDEQYF. The CDR3, as DNA: TGTGCCAGCAACGAACAGGGCAGGGACGAGCAGTACTTC.

On this clone itself: Likely a read error: the CDR3 ends without its conserved phenylalanine or tryptophan. This chain links TRBV28 with TRBJ2-7; TRBD2 matches at 7 bases. V shed 2 bases and J 0 bases; nucleotides not matched to a gene: 4. The germline V gene encodes CDR1 MDHEN and CDR2 SYDVKM. The CDR3 has 15 amino acids. The CDR3 protein is CASSLPGTISYEQYI. The DNA of the CDR3 is TGTGCCAGCAGTTTACCCGGGACTATCTCCTACGAGCAGTACATC.

The genes are TRBV30 and TRBJ1-4; a possible D gene is TRBD1 (6 bases). The CDR3 loop spans 19 amino acids. Germline CDR1 is GTSNPN and CDR2 is SVGIG (reference sequence). Trimming cost V 1 base and J 8 bases, with 29 bases left between them. In nucleotides, the CDR3 is TGTGCCTGGAGTGCCAGAACTATCACAGGGCCTCGAGTCATCGAAAAACTGTTTTTT. This translates into CAWSARTITGPRVIEKLFF.

The CDR3 region has the DNA TGTGCCAGCAGCTTAGAGGAGTGGTCGGGGGAGTACCAAGAGACCCAGTACTTC. It translates to CASSLEEWSGEYQETQYF. The V call is TRBV11-2, the J call TRBJ2-5; TRBD2 is a possible D gene (6 bases). This CDR3 spans 18 amino acids. Germline CDR1 SGHAT, CDR2 FQNNGV. V lost 0 bases, J lost 0 bases, and 17 bases lay in between.

This clone has a single count. The chain couples TRBV5-6 to TRBJ2-1; D gene uncertain. V was shortened by 1 base and J by 7 bases, with 12 bases between the two germline ends. The CDR3 totals 14 residues. Germline V CDR1 and CDR2: SGHDT, YYEEEE. CDR3 nucleotides: TGTGCCAGCAGCTTGAGCGCTCCAAATAATGAGCAGTTCTTC. It encodes CASSLSAPNNEQFF.

The chain joins TRBV5-5 to TRBJ2-7; 9 nucleotides agree with TRBD1. V shed 4 bases, J shed 2 bases, and the junction held 4 bases outside the gene matches. Germline assignment: CDR1 SGHKS and CDR2 YYEKEE (reference sequence). CDR3 length: 14 amino acids. Here the CDR3 DNA reads TGTGCCAGCAGCGCCGGGACAGGGACCTACGAGCAGTACTTC. Translated: CASSAGTGTYEQYF.

J is TRBJ2-7 and V is TRBV7-3, with D possibly matching TRBD2 (5 bases). The germline V and J ends were trimmed by 9 bases and 7 bases, with 10 bases remaining between them. CDR3 length: 10 residues. Germline assignment: CDR1 SGHTA and CDR2 FQGTGA. The CDR3 loop reads CARRGWEQYF. The CDR3 bases are TGTGCCAGGAGAGGGTGGGAGCAGTACTTC. The full variable domain, its missing parts supplied by reference TRBV7-3 and TRBJ2-7, is GAGVSQTPSNKVTEKGKYVELRCDPISGHTALYWYRQSLGQGPEFLIYFQGTGAADDSGLPNDRFFAVRPEGSVSTLKIQRTERGDSAVYLCARRGWEQYFGPGTRLTVT.

This sequence joins TRBV7-6 and TRBJ2-1; 11 nucleotides match TRBD2. The CDR3 has 14 amino acids. Germline CDR1 reads SGHVS; CDR2 reads FNYEAQ. V shed 5 bases, J shed 9 bases, and the junction held 6 bases outside the gene matches. The CDR3 DNA reads TGTGCCAGCAGCCCAACTAGCGGGAGTGGTGAGCAGTTCTTC. It is translated as CASSPTSGSGEQFF.